The sample holds many counts of the clone carrying this TCR beta chain. This specimen belongs to a study of T-cell reconstitution after alpha-beta-depleted transplantation in children. Unique molecular identifiers were incorporated into the prepared TCRbeta library. TCRdb reprocessed the PCR reads with MiXCR, giving one entry per CDR3 protein. This sample yields about 230,000 distinct CDR3 sequences, of which about 12% are seen a single time; about 2.6% belongs to the top ten. The CDR3 totals 11 residues. Germline V gene sequence: CDR1 DFQATT, CDR2 SNEGSKA (reference sequence). Unmatched junction bases numbered 2, after V lost 5 bases and J lost 5 bases.

The source is a human donor who donated a stem cell graft to a child with acute lymphoblastic leukemia. This chain links TRBV20-1 with TRBJ2-7; 8 bases map to TRBD1. Sequencing used PBMCs from the stem cell graft donor, obtained from the stem cell graft. The CDR3 nucleotides read TGCAGTGCTTCACAGGGGGACGAGCAGTACTTC. The encoded protein is CSASQGDEQYF.